This entry lists 25 T cell receptor beta chains sequenced from one sample in a study of beta chain features in type 1 diabetes. Sequenced material consisted of expressed TCRB transcripts (all of the isolated RNA was reverse transcribed). Produced via immunoSEQ multiplex PCR; TCRdb's table is partial and in-frame only. The sample shows under 500,000 clones, 30% of them seen only once. The specimen sequenced was naive CD4+ T cells from blood. All receptors come from a man aged 18-30 years in good health.

This chain connects TRBV5-4 to TRBJ1-1; TRBD1 might be the D (6 bases). Trimming removed 3 bases at V and 1 base at J, with 13 bases between. Germline CDR1 reads SGHNT; CDR2 reads YYREEE (reference sequence). The CDR3 runs to 15 residues. The CDR3 nucleotides are TGTGCCAGCAGCTCAAGGACAGAAGCGAACACTGAAGCTTTCTTT. It yields the protein CASSSRTEANTEAFF.

The chain combines TRBV5-1 with TRBJ1-1; D not resolved. Trimming took 2 bases from V and 3 from J, leaving 8 bases between them. From germline, CDR1 is SGHRS and CDR2 YFSETQ. CDR3 length: 13 residues. The CDR3 here is CASSFVTDTEAFF. CDR3 DNA sequence: TGCGCCAGCAGCTTCGTGACGGACACTGAAGCTTTCTTT.

This clone appeared a single time. The chain combines TRBV4-1 with TRBJ2-7; 12 bases align to TRBD2. V lost 4 bases, J lost 3 bases, and 4 bases stayed unmatched. In germline, CDR1 is MGHRA, CDR2 YSYEKL. The CDR3 contains 15 residues. The CDR3 DNA reads TGCGCCAGCAGCCTCGGACTAGCGGGACTCTACGAGCAGTACTTC. Amino acids: CASSLGLAGLYEQYF.

This CDR3 reads CASSPAMTSGLVDEQFF. The CDR3 DNA is TGTGCCAGCTCACCTGCAATGACTAGCGGGTTGGTGGATGAGCAGTTCTTC. V is TRBV18 and J is TRBJ2-1; 10 bases fit TRBD2. The CDR3 runs to 17 residues. Trimming at V came to 3 bases and at J to 8 bases, leaving 13 bases not matched to a gene. Germline-derived CDR1 and CDR2 are KGHSH and LQKENI.

The chain employs TRBV19 and TRBJ2-4, with D unresolved. Per germline, CDR1 LNHDA and CDR2 SQIVND (reference sequence). The CDR3 sequence is 14 residues long. Trimming removed 2 bases at V and 4 bases at J, with 9 bases between. In DNA, the CDR3 is TGTGCCAGTAGTATACGAGACGGGAAAAACATTCAGTACTTC. As protein: CASSIRDGKNIQYF.

The chain employs TRBV30 and TRBJ1-5; tentatively, D is TRBD1 (6 bases). CDR1 and CDR2 from the germline V gene are GTSNPN and SVGIG (reference sequence). This CDR3 contains 14 residues. V shed 2 bases and J shed 4 bases, with 12 bases lying between them. The CDR3 sequence is CAWSSGQQNQPQHF. For the CDR3, the DNA is TGTGCCTGGAGTTCAGGACAGCAGAATCAGCCCCAGCATTTT.

The chain employs TRBV2 and TRBJ2-6, with D unclear. CDR1 and CDR2 (germline): SNHLY, FYNNEI. Trimming took off 4 bases at V and 0 bases at J, with 10 bases between the two ends. The CDR3 sequence is 16 residues long. The CDR3 loop is CASSGDFYSGANVLTF. Here the CDR3 DNA reads TGTGCCAGCAGTGGTGACTTCTACTCTGGGGCCAACGTCCTGACTTTC.

J is TRBJ2-1 and V is TRBV19; TRBD2 might be the D (5 bases). The CDR3 is 15 residues long. Looked up from germline, CDR1 is LNHDA and CDR2 is SQIVND (reference sequence). Trimming removed 1 base at V and 2 bases at J, with 9 bases between. CDR3 sequence (DNA): TGTGCCAGTAGTATAGGGTACGGGGCCTACAATGAGCAGTTCTTC. This sequence encodes CASSIGYGAYNEQFF. Complete variable domain (other parts from reference TRBV19 and TRBJ2-1): DGGITQSPKYLFRKEGQNVTLSCEQNLNHDAMYWYRQDPGQGLRLIYYSQIVNDFQKGDIAEGYSVSREKKESFPLTVTSAQKNPTAFYLCASSIGYGAYNEQFFGPGTRLTVL.

The chain has TRBV7-2 and TRBJ2-5; D remains unclear. Germline lookup yields CDR1 SGHTA and CDR2 FQGNSA. V was trimmed by 5 bases and J by 3 bases, leaving 4 bases between them. The CDR3 spans 11 residues. CDR3 sequence reads: CASSQKETQYF. CDR3 DNA sequence: TGTGCCAGCAGCCAGAAAGAGACCCAGTACTTC.

V usage is TRBV9 and J usage is TRBJ2-3; 8 nucleotides line up with TRBD2. The J segment lost 2 bases and the V segment lost 3 bases, leaving 8 bases of the junction unmatched. The CDR3 consists of 16 residues. CDR1 is SGDLS, CDR2 YYNGEE, per germline. CDR3 residues: CASSAKLAEYTDTQYF. DNA of the CDR3: TGTGCCAGCAGCGCAAAACTAGCGGAATACACAGATACGCAGTATTTT.

This rearrangement joins TRBV14 to TRBJ2-5; D is unresolved. This CDR3 region has 13 residues. Germline V CDR1 and CDR2: SGHDN, FVKESK. Trimming removed 0 bases from V and 7 bases from J, with 9 bases in between. Here the CDR3 reads CASSQDYVGTQYF. The CDR3 region has the DNA TGTGCCAGCAGCCAAGATTATGTAGGGACCCAGTACTTC.

The chain employs TRBV27 and TRBJ2-7, with a weak D call TRBD1 (5 bases). Germline V gene data show CDR1 as MNHEY and CDR2 as SMNVEV (reference sequence). The V end lost 2 bases, the J end lost 2 bases, and 10 bases lay between the germline ends. The CDR3 runs 14 residues. The CDR3 loop is CASSLGAPAYEQYF. CDR3 DNA sequence: TGTGCCAGCAGTTTAGGGGCACCGGCCTACGAGCAGTACTTC.

This clone was seen only a few times. This rearrangement joins TRBV10-3 to TRBJ2-3, with 15 bases matching TRBD2. CDR1 and CDR2 (germline): ENHRY, SYGVKD. The CDR3 extends over 17 amino acids. J was trimmed by 0 bases and V by 9 bases; bases with no gene match: 7. CDR3 residues: CAITGTSGRSSTDTQYF. The CDR3, as DNA: TGTGCCATTACCGGGACTAGCGGGAGGTCTAGCACAGATACGCAGTATTTT.

The chain links TRBV6-5 to TRBJ2-1, with D possibly TRBD2 on 5 matching bases. Per the germline V gene, CDR1 is MNHEY and CDR2 is SVGAGI. The CDR3 loop spans 13 amino acids. The V end lost 4 bases, the J end lost 3 bases, and 7 bases lay between the germline ends. The CDR3 region has the DNA TGTGCCAGCAGTTCGGACTTCTACAATGAGCAGTTCTTC. Protein product: CASSSDFYNEQFF.

This chain links TRBV29-1 with TRBJ1-1; D remains unclear. The germline CDR1 and CDR2 sequences are SQVTM and ANQGSEA. The CDR3 spans 11 residues. V was clipped by 2 bases and J by 11 bases, with 12 bases between them. CDR3 coding DNA: TGCAGCGTTGAAAGGTCGATTAGGGCTTTCTTT. The encoded protein is CSVERSIRAFF.

The J gene is TRBJ2-5, the V gene TRBV5-1; D unresolved. V lost 3 bases, J lost 8 bases, and 14 bases lay in between. The CDR3 is 13 amino acids. CDR1 and CDR2 (germline): SGHRS, YFSETQ. The CDR3 reads CASSSQLANTQYF. The CDR3 nucleotides are TGCGCCAGCAGCTCCCAGCTCGCGAATACCCAGTACTTC.

The chain recombines TRBV7-9 with TRBJ2-1; 7 positions agree with TRBD2. The CDR3 is 15 residues long. V shed 0 bases, J shed 8 bases, and the junction held 7 bases outside the gene matches. Germline values: CDR1 SEHNR, CDR2 FQNEAQ (reference sequence). The CDR3 DNA is TGTGCCAGCAGCTTAGCCGAGGTAGCGGGTGATGAGCAGTTCTTC. Translating it yields CASSLAEVAGDEQFF. Looking up the rest from reference TRBV7-9 and TRBJ2-1 gives the full variable domain: DTGVSQNPRHKITKRGQNVTFRCDPISEHNRLYWYRQTLGQGPEFLTYFQNEAQLEKSRLLSDRFSAERPKGSFSTLEIQRTEQGDSAMYLCASSLAEVAGDEQFFGPGTRLTVL.

The chain couples TRBV6-1 to TRBJ2-3; 15 positions match TRBD2. The germline gives CDR1 MNHNS, CDR2 SASEGT. Trimming at V came to 9 bases and at J to 4 bases, leaving 2 bases not matched to a gene. The CDR3 loop spans 14 amino acids. CDR3 nucleotides: TGTGCCAGTGGACTAGCGGGAGGGTCAGATACGCAGTATTTT. Its translation: CASGLAGGSDTQYF.

The gene calls are TRBV19 and TRBJ2-3; 11 bases line up with TRBD2. The CDR3 loop spans 14 amino acids. Germline assignment: CDR1 LNHDA and CDR2 SQIVND (reference sequence). V shed 5 bases and J 6 bases; nucleotides not matched to a gene: 4. CDR3 in DNA: TGTGCCAGTAGTCTTCGGACTAGCGGGGATACGCAGTATTTT. Its translation: CASSLRTSGDTQYF.

This clone has only a few counts. The genes are TRBV29-1 and TRBJ2-4; 7 bases line up with TRBD1. The CDR3 extends over 14 amino acids. Losses at the gene ends were 7 bases for V and 5 bases for J; bases not matched to a gene: 11. Germline V gives CDR1 SQVTM, CDR2 ANQGSEA. Written as DNA, the CDR3 is TGCAGCGCCTACCGAGGGGGCGCCGAAAACATTCAGTACTTC. This encodes CSAYRGGAENIQYF. The full variable domain, in which reference TRBV29-1 and TRBJ2-4 provide the parts outside the CDR3, is SAVISQKPSRDICQRGTSLTIQCQVDSQVTMMFWYRQQPGQSLTLIATANQGSEATYESGFVIDKFPISRPNLTFSTLTVSNMSPEDSSIYLCSAYRGGAENIQYFGAGTRLSVL.

This clone was seen more than once but under ten times. The chain combines TRBV7-2 with TRBJ2-5, with a possible D match to TRBD1 (6 bases). Germline loops: CDR1 SGHTA, CDR2 FQGNSA. The CDR3 is made up of 15 amino acids. Trimming shortened V by 2 bases and J by 2 bases, and 12 bases separated the two germline ends. CDR3 region: CASSLFPGTQETQYF. The DNA for the CDR3 is TGTGCCAGCAGCTTATTTCCAGGGACACAAGAGACCCAGTACTTC. The variable domain in full, completed from reference TRBV7-2 and TRBJ2-5, reads GAGVSQSPSNKVTEKGKDVELRCDPISGHTALYWYRQSLGQGLEFLIYFQGNSAPDKSGLPSDRFSAERTGGSVSTLTIQRTQQEDSAVYLCASSLFPGTQETQYFGPGTRLLVL.

This clone has only a few counts. The V and J genes are TRBV9 and TRBJ2-5, with a possible D match to TRBD2 (5 bases). V was trimmed by 4 bases and J by 5 bases, leaving 15 bases between them. Germline values: CDR1 SGDLS, CDR2 YYNGEE. There are 14 residues in the CDR3. The CDR3 DNA follows: TGTGCCAGCAGCACAGCTGGACTGGGGGAGACCCAGTACTTC. It yields the protein CASSTAGLGETQYF.

This clone has just a few counts. This chain connects TRBV25-1 to TRBJ2-7; D is ambiguous. CDR3 size: 11 residues. Germline V CDR1 and CDR2: MGHDK, SYGVNS. Deletions cut 5 bases from V and 5 bases from J, with 7 bases between. CDR3 DNA: TGTGCCAGCAGTTTATACGACGAGCAGTACTTC. As protein: CASSLYDEQYF.

This clone turned up a few times. The chain combines TRBV29-1 with TRBJ1-2, with D perhaps matching TRBD1 (5 bases). CDR3 length: 16 residues. V was shortened by 2 bases and J by 4 bases, with 20 bases between the two germline ends. Germline V gene data show CDR1 as SQVTM and CDR2 as ANQGSEA. The CDR3 reads CSVEKRDRDGVYGYTF. CDR3 sequence (DNA): TGCAGCGTTGAAAAAAGGGACCGGGACGGAGTCTATGGCTACACCTTC.

The chain joins TRBV28 to TRBJ2-7, with no clear D. The CDR3 sequence is 14 residues long. The V end was cut by 6 bases, the J end by 4 bases, with 16 bases between. Germline V gives CDR1 MDHEN, CDR2 SYDVKM. The CDR3 coding sequence is TGTGCCAGCAGGTCGGGTCAGGCTAATTACGAGCAGTACTTC. It encodes CASRSGQANYEQYF.